These T cell receptor beta chains were read from a single sample in a study of blood T cell repertoires in COVID-19. Assay: immunoSEQ multiplex PCR; the TCRdb copy retains only in-frame clones and omits some. The profile shows 200,000 to 250,000 clones, more than 85% of them singletons. The sequencing sample was made of peripheral blood. All receptors derive from a man in his 60s with COVID-19, enrolled during active disease. The CDR3 runs from the conserved cysteine through the conserved F or W. A D gene is named only where the DNA matches it firmly. Clone size is shown for a subset of rows, as once, few, many or a class of expanded clone.

D | size | J | V | CDR3 | DNA
TRBD1 | . | TRBJ1-6 | TRBV5-1 | CASSLYRGTGSPLHF | TGCGCCAGCAGCTTGTACAGGGGGACCGGCTCACCCCTCCACTTT
. | . | TRBJ1-2 | TRBV28 | CASSLGGRDYGYTF | TGTGCCAGCAGTTTAGGGGGCAGGGACTATGGCTACACCTTC
TRBD2 | . | TRBJ2-1 | TRBV7-2 | CASSFSEREPRNEQFF | TGTGCCAGCAGCTTTTCGGAGCGGGAGCCACGGAATGAGCAGTTCTTC
. | . | TRBJ2-6 | TRBV28 | CASGPGGTGANVLTF | TGTGCCAGCGGCCCCGGGGGAACTGGGGCCAACGTCCTGACTTTC
. | . | TRBJ2-7 | TRBV18 | CASSPSTIYEQYF | TGTGCCAGCTCACCTAGTACCATCTACGAGCAGTACTTC
. | once | TRBJ2-1 | TRBV9 | CASSSGQDFDEQFF | TGTGCCAGCAGCTCTGGGCAAGATTTCGATGAGCAGTTCTTC
. | . | TRBJ1-2 | TRBV9 | CASSATGIDYGYTF | TGTGCCAGCAGTGCTACAGGGATTGACTATGGCTACACCTTC
TRBD2 | . | TRBJ2-5 | TRBV11-1 | CASSPRLAGQGETQYF | TGTGCCAGCAGCCCCCGACTAGCGGGACAAGGAGAGACCCAGTACTTC
. | . | TRBJ2-3 | TRBV7-3 | CASSLSGGRGDTQYF | TGTGCCAGCAGCTTAAGTGGGGGGAGAGGCGATACGCAGTATTTT
. | . | TRBJ1-2 | TRBV19 | CASTPLSGDHGYTF | TGTGCCAGTACCCCCCTTTCGGGGGACCATGGCTACACCTTC
TRBD2 | . | TRBJ2-1 | TRBV4-3 | CASSQEGWGTSGRPRSSNEQFF | TGCGCCAGCAGCCAAGAGGGCTGGGGGACTAGCGGGAGGCCCCGATCCTCGAATGAGCAGTTCTTC
. | . | TRBJ1-2 | TRBV7-9 | CASSLEPDYGYTF | TGTGCCAGCAGCCTCGAGCCCGACTATGGCTACACCTTC
. | . | TRBJ1-5 | TRBV10-3 | CAISTVSNQPQHF | TGTGCCATCAGTACAGTTAGCAATCAGCCCCAGCATTTT
TRBD1 | . | TRBJ2-7 | TRBV9 | CASSPGVGQPFYEQYF | TGTGCCAGCAGCCCAGGGGTGGGACAGCCGTTCTACGAGCAGTACTTC
TRBD1 | . | TRBJ2-7 | TRBV6-4 | CASSPTGTSYEQYF | TGTGCCAGCAGTCCGACAGGGACCTCCTACGAGCAGTACTTC
TRBD1 | once | TRBJ2-7 | TRBV28 | CASSAPGQGSYEQYF | TGTGCCAGCAGTGCGCCGGGACAGGGCTCCTACGAGCAGTACTTC
. | . | TRBJ1-4 | TRBV29-1 | CSVSSGSREKLFF | TGCAGCGTCTCCAGTGGGAGTCGGGAAAAACTGTTTTTT
. | . | TRBJ1-5 | TRBV30 | CAWTRGAGLNQPQHF | TGTGCCTGGACCCGAGGGGCTGGACTAAATCAGCCCCAGCATTTT
. | . | TRBJ2-1 | TRBV11-1 | CASSLGDSRGNEQFF | TGTGCCAGCAGCCTAGGGGATTCCCGGGGCAATGAGCAGTTCTTC
. | . | TRBJ2-2 | TRBV19 | CASRVRGYGELFF | TGTGCCAGTAGAGTAAGGGGGTACGGGGAGCTGTTTTTT
TRBD1 | . | TRBJ2-1 | TRBV5-6 | CASSSDRPSYNEQFF | TGTGCCAGCAGCTCGGACAGGCCTTCCTACAATGAGCAGTTCTTC
. | . | TRBJ1-1 | TRBV5-4 | CASTGQLNTEAFF | TGTGCCAGCACTGGACAATTGAACACTGAAGCTTTCTTT
. | few | TRBJ2-2 | TRBV6-5 | CASRPTGHTGELFF | TGTGCCAGCAGACCGACAGGCCACACCGGGGAGCTGTTTTTT
TRBD1 | . | TRBJ1-5 | TRBV3-1/TRBV3-2 | CASSLRDRDREGQPQHF | TGTGCCAGCAGCTTAAGAGACCGGGACAGGGAAGGGCAGCCCCAGCATTTT
. | . | TRBJ2-7 | TRBV2 | CASSVATYEQYF | TGTGCCAGCAGTGTCGCGACCTACGAGCAGTACTTC
TRBD1 | . | TRBJ2-2 | TRBV27 | CASSLWGTGPLGELFF | TGTGCCAGCAGTTTATGGGGGACAGGGCCGCTCGGGGAGCTGTTTTTT
TRBD1 | . | TRBJ2-7 | TRBV5-6 | CASSKDRAHEQYF | TGTGCCAGCAGCAAGGACAGGGCCCACGAGCAGTACTTC
. | . | TRBJ2-7 | TRBV19 | CASSIRTSTSYEQYF | TGTGCCAGTAGTATTAGGACTTCTACCTCCTACGAGCAGTACTTC
TRBD2 | few | TRBJ2-7 | TRBV28 | CASSRGTRHSEQYF | TGTGCCAGCAGTAGGGGGACTAGACATTCCGAGCAGTACTTC
TRBD2 | . | TRBJ2-1 | TRBV4-2 | CASSQDPGTSGRFGNEQFF | TGTGCCAGCAGCCAAGATCCGGGGACTAGCGGGAGGTTTGGCAATGAGCAGTTCTTC
TRBD1 | . | TRBJ1-4 | TRBV6-5 | CASSYSDRVNEKLFF | TGTGCCAGCAGTTACTCGGACAGGGTGAACGAAAAACTGTTTTTT
. | . | TRBJ2-1 | TRBV15 | CATSRGRQNTYEQFF | TGTGCCACCAGCAGAGGGAGACAGAATACTTATGAGCAGTTCTTC
TRBD1 | . | TRBJ1-5 | TRBV19 | CASNSRDRGSNQPQHF | TGTGCCAGCAATTCCCGGGACAGGGGAAGCAATCAGCCCCAGCATTTT
TRBD1 | . | TRBJ1-2 | TRBV5-4 | CASSHPRTGNYGYTF | TGTGCCAGCAGCCACCCCCGGACAGGGAACTATGGCTACACCTTC
TRBD1 | . | TRBJ1-2 | TRBV3-1/TRBV3-2 | CASSPFGQGSYGYTF | TGTGCCAGCAGCCCTTTCGGACAGGGCTCATATGGCTACACCTTC
TRBD1 | . | TRBJ2-1 | TRBV25-1 | CASSGGQGDFYRTGEQFF | TGTGCCAGCAGTGGGGGACAGGGGGACTTCTACCGAACGGGTGAGCAGTTCTTC
. | . | TRBJ1-3 | TRBV9 | CASSSPPGGSSGNTIYF | TGTGCCAGCAGCTCCCCCCCTGGCGGGTCGTCTGGAAACACCATATATTTT
TRBD1 | . | TRBJ2-2 | TRBV5-4 | CASSPGTAGRTGELFF | TGTGCCAGCAGTCCCGGGACAGCCGGACGGACCGGGGAGCTGTTTTTT
TRBD2 | . | TRBJ2-1 | TRBV11-2 | CASRTAGVTYNEQFF | TGTGCCAGCAGAACAGCGGGAGTAACCTACAATGAGCAGTTCTTC
TRBD1 | . | TRBJ1-6 | TRBV9 | CASSVGTGGNSPLHF | TGTGCCAGCAGCGTCGGGACAGGGGGTAATTCACCCCTCCACTTT
. | . | TRBJ1-1 | TRBV29-1 | CSVVNTEAFF | TGCAGCGTCGTAAACACTGAAGCTTTCTTT
. | . | TRBJ1-5 | TRBV2 | CASSNGRGGNQPQHF | TGTGCCAGCAGTAATGGTCGGGGGGGCAATCAGCCCCAGCATTTT
. | . | TRBJ2-1 | TRBV10-2 | CARPFVRGFF | TGCGCCAGGCCTTTTGTCCGAGGCTTCTTC
TRBD1 | . | TRBJ2-5 | TRBV15 | CATSRGGQGGKTQYF | TGTGCCACCAGCAGAGGGGGACAGGGGGGGAAGACCCAGTACTTC
. | . | TRBJ1-3 | TRBV19 | CASSIRVVSSGNTIYF | TGTGCCAGTAGTATCCGAGTTGTGAGCTCTGGAAACACCATATATTTT
. | . | TRBJ2-5 | TRBV9 | CASSVDPGAHETQYF | TGTGCCAGCAGCGTAGACCCAGGGGCCCACGAGACCCAGTACTTC